Presented here are 3 T cell receptor beta chains from one specimen sequenced in a study of CD8+CD57+ T cells in acquired aplastic anemia. The template used for profiling TCR beta VDJ and CDR3 was genomic DNA. TCRdb reprocessed the reads via MiXCR and lists one record per CDR3 protein. The table lists 250,000 to 300,000 distinct CDR3 sequences, 45% to 70% of them singletons. The sequenced sample was sorted CD4+, CD8+, or CD8+CD57+ T cells (not recorded which) from PBMCs. The receptors were sampled from a human donor with severe aplastic anemia or a healthy control (not recorded which).

This clonotype was observed at least ten times. The CDR3 region is CSAPRQGAKAGELFF. Written as DNA, the CDR3 is TGCAGTGCTCCAAGACAGGGGGCGAAGGCCGGGGAGCTGTTTTTT. The chain couples TRBV20-1 to TRBJ2-2, with 10 positions matching TRBD1. The CDR3 has 15 amino acids. V shed 5 bases and J 6 bases; nucleotides not matched to a gene: 9. CDR1 is DFQATT and CDR2 is SNEGSKA in the germline V gene (reference sequence).

V gene TRBV19 combines with J gene TRBJ1-1; 7 bases map to TRBD1. V trimming: 6 bases; J trimming: 7 bases; junction bases outside the gene matches: 17. Germline assignment: CDR1 LNHDA and CDR2 SQIVND (reference sequence). The CDR3 loop spans 16 amino acids. The CDR3 spells CASSPQGTISGREAFF. DNA of the CDR3: TGTGCCAGTAGCCCACAGGGGACCATCTCGGGCCGTGAAGCTTTCTTT.

The chain combines TRBV25-1 with TRBJ1-2, with D uncertain. The CDR3 extends over 14 amino acids. Germline V gene data show CDR1 as MGHDK and CDR2 as SYGVNS. The ends were cut back, 5 bases at V and 4 bases at J, with 14 bases in the middle. CDR3 coding DNA: TGTGCCAGCAGTCGTGAAGGTTCCAGCTATGGCTACACCTTC. Amino acid sequence: CASSREGSSYGYTF.